The present T cell receptor (beta chain) was sequenced within a study of cytomegalovirus exposure and HLA in healthy donors. This clone has only a few counts. There are 18 residues in the CDR3. Germline V gene sequence: CDR1 SEHNR, CDR2 FQNEAQ (reference sequence). The V segment lost 5 bases and the J segment 2 bases; nucleotides outside the gene matches: 15. PCR involved 60 Vbeta and 13 Jbeta primers. TCRdb's copy holds only in-frame clones and misses some; the assay was immunoSEQ multiplex PCR. The profile shows about 140,000 clones, 73% of them singletons. This clonotype was sampled from a woman between 35 and 50 years old in good health and CMV-seronegative. The chain uses TRBV7-9 and TRBJ2-1; 7 bases agree with TRBD1. Sequencing was carried out using PBMCs. The CDR3 region has the DNA TGTGCCAGCAGCCCCCGCACCCGGCAGGGGGAAACCTACAATGAGCAGTTCTTC. Amino acid sequence: CASSPRTRQGETYNEQFF.